This passage covers 11 T cell receptor beta chains from one sample sequenced in a study of T cells in Graves' hyperthyroidism and ophthalmopathy. TCR beta CDR3 sequences were amplified from RNA transcripts. The HTBI primer set drove a first-round RT-PCR of the TCR CDR3. TCRdb used MiXCR to reprocess the multiplex PCR reads, holding one entry per CDR3 protein. The sample carries roughly 840,000 distinct CDR3 sequences, 38% recorded once. Sequenced: blood. The receptors were sampled from a man younger than 35 with Graves' hyperthyroidism.

The chain's CDR3 is CASSDPGGRSSPLHF. CDR3 DNA sequence: TGTGCCAGCAGCGACCCGGGGGGGAGGAGTTCACCCCTCCACTTT. The rearrangement uses TRBV9 and TRBJ1-6; weak D call: TRBD1 (5 bases). This CDR3 is 15 amino acids long. The germline gives CDR1 SGDLS, CDR2 YYNGEE. The germline V and J ends were trimmed by 3 bases and 9 bases, with 16 bases remaining between them.

The chain joins TRBV29-1 to TRBJ2-7, with 7 bases aligning to TRBD2. From germline, CDR1 is SQVTM and CDR2 ANQGSEA. V lost 8 bases, J lost 3 bases, and 4 bases stayed unmatched. The CDR3 runs to 11 residues. The CDR3 region is CSPGTNYEQYF. The CDR3, as DNA: TGCAGCCCTGGGACTAACTACGAGCAGTACTTC.

This clonotype was picked up many times. V is TRBV20-1 and J is TRBJ2-7; 9 nucleotides align to TRBD2. V dropped 1 base and J dropped 2; count of bases not matched to a gene: 0. This CDR3 comprises 13 residues. CDR1 and CDR2 (germline): DFQATT, SNEGSKA (reference sequence). CDR3 residues: CSARGLAAYEQYF. DNA for the CDR3: TGCAGTGCTAGAGGACTAGCGGCCTACGAGCAGTACTTC.

Note on this clonotype: A read error is possible here, since a much larger clone lies one base away. The rearrangement links TRBV7-9 to TRBJ2-6; TRBD1 agrees at 7 bases. CDR1 and CDR2 (germline): SEHNR, FQNEAQ (reference sequence). J lost 0 bases, V lost 6 bases, and 5 bases had no gene match. The CDR3 runs to 16 residues. For the CDR3, the DNA is TGTGCCAGCAGTCTAGGGGGCTACTCTGGGGCCAACGTCCTGACTTTC. This translates into CASSLGGYSGANVLTF.

This clonotype was seen many times. This sequence joins TRBV4-3 and TRBJ1-5; tentative D call: TRBD1 (5 bases). Germline V CDR1 and CDR2: LGHNA, YSLEER. The ends were cut back, 1 base at V and 3 bases at J, with 7 bases in the middle. The CDR3 is 14 residues long. Here the CDR3 DNA reads TGCGCCAGCAGCCAAGCCAGGGTCAATCAGCCCCAGCATTTT. Protein: CASSQARVNQPQHF.

This chain joins TRBV6-2 or TRBV6-3 and TRBJ1-2, with D possibly matching TRBD1 (6 bases). The germline V gene encodes CDR1 MNHEY and CDR2 SVGEGT. The CDR3 runs to 16 residues. The V end lost 6 bases, the J end lost 4 bases, and 21 bases lay between the germline ends. In DNA, the CDR3 is TGTGCCAGCAGACGAGGGGGGGATGCGATTCCCTATGGCTACACCTTC. Its protein is CASRRGGDAIPYGYTF.

DNA for the CDR3: TGTGCCAGCAGTTCCCCTCATTCAGGGAGGCTCGGAAACACCATATATTTT. It specifies CASSSPHSGRLGNTIYF. The rearrangement joins TRBV6-5 to TRBJ1-3, with a weak D call TRBD1 (5 bases). V was trimmed by 4 bases and J by 4 bases, leaving 20 bases between them. The CDR3 spans 17 residues. Looked up from germline, CDR1 is MNHEY and CDR2 is SVGAGI.

This clonotype showed up just once. Given a much more abundant clone one base away, this may be a read error. V and J are TRBV5-1 and TRBJ1-3; weak D call: TRBD1 (5 bases). Germline CDR1 reads SGHRS; CDR2 reads YFSETQ. Trimming shortened V by 4 bases and J by 5 bases, and 7 bases separated the two germline ends. The CDR3 contains 12 residues. DNA for the CDR3: TGCGCCAGCAGCGTGGGGCGAAACACCATATATTTT. Its protein product is CASSVGRNTIYF. Drawing the rest from reference TRBV5-1 and TRBJ1-3, the complete variable domain is KAGVTQTPRYLIKTRGQQVTLSCSPISGHRSVSWYQQTPGQGLQFLFEYFSETQRNKGNFPGRFSGRQFSNSRSEMNVSTLELGDSALYLCASSVGRNTIYFGEGSWLTVV.

This clonotype was counted between two and nine times. V gene TRBV4-2 combines with J gene TRBJ2-7, with 7 positions matching TRBD2. This CDR3 spans 16 amino acids. The J segment lost 3 bases and the V segment lost 4 bases, leaving 12 bases of the junction unmatched. The germline V gene encodes CDR1 LGHNA and CDR2 YNFKEQ. The chain's CDR3 is CASSPAGERGIYEQYF. For the CDR3, the DNA is TGTGCCAGCAGCCCCGCGGGGGAGCGGGGCATCTACGAGCAGTACTTC.

The rearrangement links TRBV12-3 or TRBV12-4 to TRBJ1-1; a possible D gene is TRBD1 (6 bases). V lost 6 bases and J 7 bases, leaving 21 bases between the germline ends. The CDR3 runs to 15 residues. The CDR3: CASSPSPGGAVEAFF. CDR3 bases: TGTGCCAGCAGCCCTTCACCGGGGGGGGCTGTTGAAGCTTTCTTT.

This clonotype was recorded a few times. This chain connects TRBV6-5 to TRBJ1-4; no firm D call. V was cut by 0 bases and J by 0 bases, with 5 bases left in between. The CDR3 has 15 residues. Germline V lookup: CDR1 MNHEY, CDR2 SVGAGI. The CDR3 here is CASSYSVATNEKLFF. The CDR3 region has the DNA TGTGCCAGCAGTTACTCAGTAGCAACTAATGAAAAACTGTTTTTT.